The rows below give T cell receptor beta chains drawn from one sample of a study of glioma-infiltrating T cells after dendritic cell vaccination. Profiled with immunoSEQ multiplex PCR; TCRdb holds only in-frame clones, not every one. The data contain about 92,000 clones, 86% of them singletons. Sequencing used blood, obtained before dendritic cell vaccination. These TCRs come from a human donor with glioblastoma. Both conserved end residues are part of each CDR3. A D gene is named only where the DNA matches it firmly. Size tells how often a clone was seen (once, few, many) or the class of an expanded clone, and some rows leave it out.

TRBJ2-2,NA,TRBD1,TRBV7-6,CASSDGQGQNPGELFF,TGTGCCAGCAGCGACGGACAGGGACAAAATCCCGGGGAGCTGTTTTTT
TRBJ1-2,few,NA,TRBV19,CASRQYNYGYTF,TGTGCCAGTCGACAGTACAACTATGGCTACACCTTC
TRBJ1-4,NA,TRBD1,TRBV29-1,CSGLGTGNEKLFF,TGCAGCGGCCTAGGGACAGGGAATGAAAAACTGTTTTTT
TRBJ1-5,NA,TRBD1,TRBV6-5,CASSPGQITNQPQHF,TGTGCCAGCAGCCCGGGACAGATAACAAATCAGCCCCAGCATTTT
TRBJ2-7,once,TRBD1,TRBV7-8,CASSRTGGEGEQYF,TGTGCCAGCAGCAGGACAGGGGGGGAGGGCGAGCAGTACTTC
TRBJ1-4,NA,TRBD1,TRBV27,CASSPRTGEKLFF,TGTGCCAGCAGTCCTCGGACAGGTGAAAAACTGTTTTTT
TRBJ2-7,NA,TRBD1,TRBV23-1,CASSRDRHSYEQYF,TGCGCCAGCAGCCGGGACAGGCACTCCTACGAGCAGTACTTC
TRBJ2-3,NA,TRBD1,TRBV4-1,CASSQDNWDSVMTDTQYF,TGCGCCAGCAGCCAAGATAACTGGGACAGCGTTATGACAGATACGCAGTATTTT
TRBJ2-1,NA,NA,TRBV21-1,CASKKRDRAYNEQFF,TGTGCCAGCAAAAAGCGGGACAGGGCCTACAATGAGCAGTTCTTC
TRBJ1-1,once,TRBD1,TRBV5-6,CASRRPGQSEAFF,TGTGCCAGCAGACGGCCGGGACAGTCCGAAGCTTTCTTT
TRBJ2-1,NA,NA,TRBV6-5,CASSDKYNEQFF,TGTGCCAGCAGTGACAAGTACAATGAGCAGTTCTTC
TRBJ2-7,NA,TRBD2,TRBV29-1,CSVAGTSGIEQYF,TGCAGCGTCGCTGGGACTAGCGGGATCGAGCAGTACTTC